This T cell receptor beta chain appears in the sequencing data of a study of blood T cell repertoires in COVID-19. As for the study in general: In each case, the material was cDNA or gDNA derived from T cells, B-cell-depleted T cells, or PBMCs.

The CDR3 has 15 residues. J gave up 2 bases and V 7 bases, and 0 bases lay outside the gene matches. Germline V gene sequence: CDR1 KGHSH, CDR2 LQKENI. Assay: immunoSEQ multiplex PCR; the TCRdb copy retains only in-frame clones and omits some. The data show around 52,000 clones, roughly 87% seen once. Sample: peripheral blood. The chain recombines TRBV18 with TRBJ2-1; 15 bases line up with TRBD2. The sequence was obtained from a woman aged 80 or over with acute or convalescent COVID-19. The CDR3: CASWTSGGAYNEQFF. Written as DNA, the CDR3 is TGTGCCAGCTGGACTAGCGGGGGGGCCTACAATGAGCAGTTCTTC. The full variable domain, in which reference TRBV18 and TRBJ2-1 provide the parts outside the CDR3, is NAGVMQNPRHLVRRRGQEARLRCSPMKGHSHVYWYRQLPEEGLKFMVYLQKENIIDESGMPKERFSAEFPKEGPSILRIQQVVRGDSAAYFCASWTSGGAYNEQFFGPGTRLTVL.